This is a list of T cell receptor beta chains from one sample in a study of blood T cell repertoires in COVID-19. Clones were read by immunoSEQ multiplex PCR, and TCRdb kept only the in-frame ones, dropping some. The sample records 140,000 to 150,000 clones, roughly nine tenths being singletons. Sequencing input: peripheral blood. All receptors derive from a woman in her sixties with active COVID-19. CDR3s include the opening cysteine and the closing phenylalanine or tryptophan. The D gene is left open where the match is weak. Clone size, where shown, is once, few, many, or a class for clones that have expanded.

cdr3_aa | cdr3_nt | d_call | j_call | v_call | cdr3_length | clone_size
CASSIVQGRQPQHF | TGTGCCAGTAGTATTGTTCAGGGGCGTCAGCCCCAGCATTTT | . | TRBJ1-5 | TRBV19 | 14 | few
CASSQGLSSNEQFF | TGCGCCAGCAGCCAAGGACTTTCAAGCAATGAGCAGTTCTTC | . | TRBJ2-1 | TRBV4-1 | 14 | .
CASSQEPGLAGSEQFF | TGCGCCAGCAGCCAGGAACCGGGACTAGCGGGGAGTGAGCAGTTCTTC | TRBD2 | TRBJ2-1 | TRBV4-1 | 16 | .
CASSLAQRDTIYF | TGTGCCAGCAGCTTAGCCCAGCGGGACACCATATATTTT | . | TRBJ1-3 | TRBV7-2 | 13 | .
CASGGEVAGNSYEQYF | TGTGCCAGCGGAGGGGAGGTAGCGGGGAACTCCTACGAGCAGTACTTC | TRBD2 | TRBJ2-7 | TRBV2 | 16 | many
CASSFGGDNYGYTF | TGTGCCAGCAGCTTCGGGGGGGACAACTATGGCTACACCTTC | . | TRBJ1-2 | TRBV7-8 | 14 | .
CASSFGQGWYEQYF | TGTGCCAGCAGTTTTGGACAGGGCTGGTACGAGCAGTACTTC | TRBD1 | TRBJ2-7 | TRBV2 | 14 | .
CASSPGTAYEQYF | TGTGCCAGCAGCCCAGGGACAGCCTACGAGCAGTACTTC | TRBD1 | TRBJ2-7 | TRBV5-4 | 13 | .
CASRETGSSYEQYF | TGTGCCAGCAGGGAGACAGGGAGCTCCTACGAGCAGTACTTC | TRBD1 | TRBJ2-7 | TRBV2 | 14 | .
CASSAGTWLYNEQFF | TGTGCCAGCAGCGCCGGGACATGGTTATACAATGAGCAGTTCTTC | . | TRBJ2-1 | TRBV7-2 | 15 | .
CASSLMGGPGGAGELFF | TGTGCCAGCAGCTTAATGGGCGGCCCGGGGGGGGCCGGGGAGCTGTTTTTT | TRBD2 | TRBJ2-2 | TRBV5-4 | 17 | .
CASSSFDRGPYEQYF | TGTGCCAGCAGTAGTTTCGACAGGGGGCCCTACGAGCAGTACTTC | TRBD1 | TRBJ2-7 | TRBV2 | 15 | .
CASSLYLSSSYEQYF | TGTGCCAGCAGCTTGTATTTGTCCAGCTCCTACGAGCAGTACTTC | . | TRBJ2-7 | TRBV5-6 | 15 | .
CAWSVRAVEEEFF | TGTGCCTGGAGTGTACGCGCGGTAGAAGAGGAGTTCTTC | . | TRBJ2-1 | TRBV30 | 13 | .
CASSLAHRGPSSYNEQFF | TGTGCCAGCAGCTTAGCTCACAGGGGCCCGAGCTCCTACAATGAGCAGTTCTTC | TRBD1 | TRBJ2-1 | TRBV7-9 | 18 | .
CASSAGTGRYNEQFF | TGTGCCAGCAGTGCCGGGACAGGGAGGTACAATGAGCAGTTCTTC | TRBD1 | TRBJ2-1 | TRBV6-2/TRBV6-3 | 15 | .
CASSTLTGGLGNQPQHF | TGTGCCAGTAGTACTCTCACAGGGGGCCTGGGCAATCAGCCCCAGCATTTT | TRBD1 | TRBJ1-5 | TRBV19 | 17 | .
CSVWDRGSDTQYF | TGCAGCGTTTGGGACAGGGGTTCAGATACGCAGTATTTT | TRBD1 | TRBJ2-3 | TRBV29-1 | 13 | .
CASVRGARETQYF | TGTGCCAGCGTCCGTGGGGCTCGGGAGACCCAGTACTTC | . | TRBJ2-5 | TRBV6-5 | 13 | once
CSASQGAMEGYTF | TGCAGTGCTAGTCAGGGGGCGATGGAAGGCTACACCTTC | TRBD1 | TRBJ1-2 | TRBV20-1 | 13 | .
CASSLGPGETQYF | TGTGCCAGCAGCTTAGGTCCCGGGGAGACCCAGTACTTC | . | TRBJ2-5 | TRBV5-4 | 13 | .
CASSLTSGRYEQYF | TGTGCCAGCAGTCTCACTAGCGGGAGATACGAGCAGTACTTC | TRBD2 | TRBJ2-7 | TRBV28 | 14 | .
CASSSGSGSRNEQFF | TGTGCCAGCAGCTCCGGGAGCGGGAGCAGGAATGAGCAGTTCTTC | TRBD2 | TRBJ2-1 | TRBV7-2 | 15 | .